This T cell receptor beta chain was obtained from a study of cytotoxic CD8 clonotypes in ibrutinib-treated CLL. The study, taken as a whole, reports: Public clonotypes, rarely seen, contracted or held steady on treatment. The clonality went up when patients responded to ibrutinib and dropped back toward baseline at progression.

The CDR3 sequence is 13 residues long. Looked up from germline, CDR1 is MNHNS and CDR2 is SASEGT. V gave up 4 bases and J gave up 3 bases; unmatched junction bases: 2. This clone is a singleton in its sample. Its antigen is currently unknown. Data came from immunoSEQ multiplex PCR; TCRdb stores just in-frame clones and leaves some out. Of hundreds of thousands of clones in the sample, 80% were seen once. The chain has TRBV6-1 and TRBJ2-7; the match to TRBD1 covers 8 bases. The clonotype originates from a human donor with chronic lymphocytic leukemia. The sample here was PBMCs, taken before ibrutinib treatment. DNA for the CDR3: TGTGCCAGCAGTGCAGGGGGCAACTACGAGCAGTACTTC. It translates to CASSAGGNYEQYF.